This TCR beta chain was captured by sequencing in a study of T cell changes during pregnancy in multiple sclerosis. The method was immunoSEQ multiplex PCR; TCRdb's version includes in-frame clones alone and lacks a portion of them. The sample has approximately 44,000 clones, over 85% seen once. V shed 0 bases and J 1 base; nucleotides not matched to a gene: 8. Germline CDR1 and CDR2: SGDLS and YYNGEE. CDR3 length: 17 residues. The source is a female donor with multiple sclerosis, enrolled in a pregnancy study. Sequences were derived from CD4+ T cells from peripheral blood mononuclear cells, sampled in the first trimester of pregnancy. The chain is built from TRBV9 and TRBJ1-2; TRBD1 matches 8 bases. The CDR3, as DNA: TGTGCCAGCAGCGTAGCCGGACAGGGCTTCCTTAACTATGGCTACACCTTC. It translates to CASSVAGQGFLNYGYTF.